This passage covers 30 T cell receptor beta chains from one sample sequenced in a study of blood T cell repertoires in COVID-19. Method: immunoSEQ multiplex PCR; TCRdb's copy keeps in-frame clones and lacks some. The repertoire holds about 190,000 clones, with approximately 91% as singletons. Sequenced: peripheral blood. The receptor set was obtained from a man between 25 and 39 years old with acute or convalescent COVID-19.

The chain links TRBV18 to TRBJ1-1; D is unresolved. Germline V lookup: CDR1 KGHSH, CDR2 LQKENI. This CDR3 contains 14 residues. The ends were cut back, 8 bases at V and 1 base at J, with 14 bases in the middle. The CDR3 protein is CASAGASQNTEAFF. The CDR3 DNA follows: TGTGCCAGCGCGGGTGCCAGCCAGAACACTGAAGCTTTCTTT.

This clone has a handful of counts. The chain has TRBV12-5 and TRBJ2-3; possibly TRBD2 for D (6 bases). The CDR3 sequence is 17 residues long. The germline CDR1 and CDR2 sequences are LGHNT and FRNRAP. The V gene lost 1 base and the J gene lost 4 bases, with 18 bases spanning the gap. The CDR3 DNA reads TGTGCTAGTGGTTTGGCGACTAGGTCAGGGAGCCCAGATACGCAGTATTTT. Translation gives CASGLATRSGSPDTQYF.

V gene TRBV12-3 or TRBV12-4 combines with J gene TRBJ1-2; D is undetermined. Deletions cut 5 bases from V and 2 bases from J, with 9 bases between. This CDR3 spans 13 amino acids. CDR3 loop: CASSPERNYGYTF. In DNA, the CDR3 is TGTGCCAGCAGTCCTGAGAGGAACTATGGCTACACCTTC.

This chain links TRBV7-2 with TRBJ2-1; D unresolved. With 10 bases removed from V and 1 base from J, the gap between germline ends came to 14 bases. The CDR3 is made up of 14 amino acids. In germline, CDR1 is SGHTA, CDR2 FQGNSA. CDR3 loop: CATSLFRSYNEQFF. DNA of the CDR3: TGTGCCACCTCCCTGTTCCGTTCCTACAATGAGCAGTTCTTC.

V usage is TRBV4-1 and J usage is TRBJ2-3; TRBD2 aligns across 13 bases. Germline V lookup: CDR1 MGHRA, CDR2 YSYEKL. V lost 4 bases and J lost 0; bases outside the gene matches: 7. This CDR3 contains 18 residues. In DNA, the CDR3 is TGCGCCAGCAGCCCTGGACTAGCGGGAGTGATTAGCACAGATACGCAGTATTTT. Encoded protein: CASSPGLAGVISTDTQYF.

V and J are TRBV6-5 and TRBJ2-1; TRBD2 aligns across 16 bases. This CDR3 comprises 15 residues. The V and J ends lost 7 bases and 12 bases, in that order; junction bases with no gene match: 9. Germline assignment: CDR1 MNHEY and CDR2 SVGAGI. CDR3 DNA: TGTGCCAGCATTCTTACCGGGACTAGCGGGGGGGGGCAGTTCTTC. It translates to CASILTGTSGGGQFF.

V is TRBV6-5 and J is TRBJ2-7, with TRBD2 identical over 8 bases. This CDR3 spans 16 amino acids. CDR1 is MNHEY and CDR2 is SVGAGI in the germline V gene. V was pared by 0 bases and J by 0 bases, with 4 bases of the junction left unmatched. CDR3 region: CASSYSEAGDSYEQYF. CDR3 bases: TGTGCCAGCAGTTACTCAGAAGCGGGGGACTCCTACGAGCAGTACTTC.

V and J are TRBV7-8 and TRBJ2-2; no definite D call. V gave up 3 bases and J gave up 7 bases, with 9 bases separating them. The CDR3 is 13 residues long. Germline V gives CDR1 SGHVS, CDR2 FQNEAQ. The CDR3 protein is CASSFLRNGELFF. In nucleotides, the CDR3 is TGTGCCAGCAGCTTTCTCAGAAACGGGGAGCTGTTTTTT.

This chain uses TRBV6-5 with TRBJ2-2, with 7 bases matching TRBD1. The CDR3 runs 14 residues. CDR1 MNHEY and CDR2 SVGAGI come from the germline V gene. Trimming took 6 bases from V and 5 from J; bases not matched to a gene: 6. Here the CDR3 reads CASRGQLATGELFF. DNA of the CDR3: TGTGCCAGCAGGGGACAGCTTGCTACCGGGGAGCTGTTTTTT.

The chain has TRBV7-8 and TRBJ1-2, with TRBD1 identical over 11 bases. This CDR3 has 16 amino acids. Trimming removed 4 bases from V and 5 bases from J; junction bases left unmatched: 9. From germline, CDR1 is SGHVS and CDR2 FQNEAQ. The CDR3 DNA reads as TGTGCCAGCAGCTGGGGGACCGGGACAGGGGGTTATGGCTACACCTTC. Protein: CASSWGTGTGGYGYTF.

V is TRBV19 and J is TRBJ2-1; 10 nucleotides agree with TRBD1. The germline gives CDR1 LNHDA, CDR2 SQIVND (reference sequence). The CDR3 runs to 16 residues. V shed 10 bases and J 5 bases; nucleotides not matched to a gene: 14. CDR3 coding DNA: TGTGCCACCAATATTTCCCGGGACAGGGGCAACAATGAGCAGTTCTTC. Protein sequence: CATNISRDRGNNEQFF. The full variable domain, completed using reference TRBV19 and TRBJ2-1, is DGGITQSPKYLFRKEGQNVTLSCEQNLNHDAMYWYRQDPGQGLRLIYYSQIVNDFQKGDIAEGYSVSREKKESFPLTVTSAQKNPTAFYLCATNISRDRGNNEQFFGPGTRLTVL.

The chain employs TRBV4-2 and TRBJ2-3; tentatively, D is TRBD2 (5 bases). The CDR3 has 18 residues. The V gene lost 1 base and the J gene lost 3 bases, with 20 bases spanning the gap. Germline assignment: CDR1 LGHNA and CDR2 YNFKEQ. The CDR3 reads CASSQGVYQAGRTDTQYF. For the CDR3, the DNA is TGTGCCAGCAGCCAAGGGGTGTATCAAGCTGGGAGAACAGATACGCAGTATTTT.

This rearrangement joins TRBV13 to TRBJ1-1; a possible D gene is TRBD1 (6 bases). CDR3 length: 17 residues. Trimming shortened V by 7 bases and J by 1 base, and 22 bases separated the two germline ends. Looked up from germline, CDR1 is PRHDT and CDR2 is FYEKMQ (reference sequence). The CDR3: CASTPSKRQVRNTEAFF. The CDR3 DNA sequence: TGTGCCAGCACCCCGTCTAAAAGACAGGTACGGAACACTGAAGCTTTCTTT.

V and J are TRBV27 and TRBJ1-4; D perhaps matches TRBD1 (6 bases). The germline V gene has CDR1 MNHEY and CDR2 SMNVEV (reference sequence). The length of the CDR3 is 17 residues. The V end was cut by 6 bases, the J end by 0 bases, with 17 bases between. CDR3 amino acids: CASSTLYQGPTNEKLFF. The CDR3 DNA sequence: TGTGCCAGCAGCACTCTCTACCAGGGGCCAACTAATGAAAAACTGTTTTTT.

The rearrangement links TRBV4-1 to TRBJ2-7; TRBD1 matches 8 bases. V was pared by 4 bases and J by 0 bases, with 5 bases of the junction left unmatched. Per the germline V gene, CDR1 is MGHRA and CDR2 is YSYEKL. The length of the CDR3 is 15 residues. The chain's CDR3 is CASSRGQGFSYEQYF. The DNA for the CDR3 is TGCGCCAGCAGCCGCGGACAGGGATTCTCCTACGAGCAGTACTTC.

This chain uses TRBV14 with TRBJ1-1; 8 positions agree with TRBD1. Germline loops: CDR1 SGHDN, CDR2 FVKESK. The CDR3 extends over 15 amino acids. With 4 bases clipped from V and 1 base from J, the junction kept 5 bases outside the gene matches. The DNA for the CDR3 is TGTGCCAGCAGCCTTTTCGGGACAGGGAACACTGAAGCTTTCTTT. It encodes CASSLFGTGNTEAFF.

The rearrangement uses TRBV3-1 (or the pseudogene TRBV3-2) and TRBJ1-1; D uncertain. Trimming removed 4 bases at V and 2 bases at J, with 14 bases between. Looked up from germline, CDR1 is LGHDT and CDR2 is YNNKEL (reference sequence). The CDR3 extends over 15 amino acids. Written as DNA, the CDR3 is TGTGCCAGCAGCCGAGGGCAATTGGAAAACACTGAAGCTTTCTTT. It specifies CASSRGQLENTEAFF.

This clone was found a few times. The chain recombines TRBV6-5 with TRBJ1-4; no clear D. From germline, CDR1 is MNHEY and CDR2 SVGAGI. V was pared by 11 bases and J by 4 bases, with 14 bases between. CDR3 size: 13 residues. CDR3: CASLRVNNEKLFF. DNA of the CDR3: TGTGCCTCCCTGAGAGTAAATAATGAAAAACTGTTTTTT.

This clone was detected only once. CDR3 protein: CATSVYGELFF. The CDR3 DNA follows: TGTGCCACCAGTGTTTACGGGGAGCTGTTTTTT. The rearrangement uses TRBV24-1 and TRBJ2-2; D gene uncertain. This CDR3 is built from 11 residues. Germline V gene sequence: CDR1 KGHDR, CDR2 SFDVKD. Trimming stripped 5 bases from V and 7 bases from J, with 4 bases between.

J is TRBJ1-5 and V is TRBV2, with D possibly being TRBD1 (5 bases). The CDR3 contains 15 residues. Germline V gene data show CDR1 as SNHLY and CDR2 as FYNNEI. The V gene lost 5 bases and the J gene lost 0 bases, with 11 bases spanning the gap. DNA of the CDR3: TGTGCCAGCAGTTTCGGGACTAATAGCAATCAGCCCCAGCATTTT. It specifies CASSFGTNSNQPQHF.

The rearrangement uses TRBV9 and TRBJ1-6, with D maybe TRBD1 (6 bases). Per germline, CDR1 SGDLS and CDR2 YYNGEE. CDR3 length equals 16 residues. V was cut by 4 bases and J by 0 bases, with 11 bases left in between. This chain's CDR3 is CASSPRGSSYNSPLHF. CDR3 in DNA: TGTGCCAGCAGCCCAAGGGGGAGCTCCTATAATTCACCCCTCCACTTT.

The rearrangement links TRBV18 to TRBJ2-3, with 7 bases lining up with TRBD1. The germline V gene has CDR1 KGHSH and CDR2 LQKENI. V was clipped by 1 base and J by 6 bases; unmatched bases: 4. The CDR3 runs 14 residues. CDR3 bases: TGTGCCAGCTCACCACAGGGGGCAGGGGATACGCAGTATTTT. Translated, it gives CASSPQGAGDTQYF.

The chain carries TRBV21-1 and TRBJ2-2; the D segment call TRBD1 is taken from the table without a DNA check. TRBV21-1 is a known pseudogene. The CDR3 is made up of 16 amino acids. The CDR3 loop is CASSKSRDGSTGELFF. As DNA, the CDR3 is TGTGCCAGCAGCAAAAGCAGGGATGGAAGCACCGGGGAGCTGTTTTTT.

The rearrangement links TRBV9 to TRBJ2-1; TRBD1 matches at 7 bases. Looked up from germline, CDR1 is SGDLS and CDR2 is YYNGEE. J lost 4 bases, V lost 4 bases, and 5 bases had no gene match. CDR3 length equals 14 residues. CDR3 sequence: CASSRDSLYNEQFF. The CDR3 DNA is TGTGCCAGCAGCCGGGACAGCCTATACAATGAGCAGTTCTTC.

The genes are TRBV28 and TRBJ1-2, with 7 bases aligning to TRBD1. The germline V gene encodes CDR1 MDHEN and CDR2 SYDVKM. The CDR3 consists of 18 residues. Trimming took 6 bases from V and 0 from J; bases not matched to a gene: 16. CDR3 nucleotide sequence: TGTGCCAGCAGCCTCATACGGGACAGCCTTACCACTAACTATGGCTACACCTTC. It translates to CASSLIRDSLTTNYGYTF.

This chain uses TRBV28 with TRBJ1-4; D is perhaps TRBD1 (5 bases). Germline V gene sequence: CDR1 MDHEN, CDR2 SYDVKM. Trimming cost V 6 bases and J 10 bases, with 9 bases left between them. This CDR3 region has 11 residues. Here the CDR3 DNA reads TGTGCCAGCAGCCCCGGGGGAAAACTGTTTTTT. Its protein is CASSPGGKLFF.

This clone was seen only once. The J gene is TRBJ1-1, the V gene TRBV11-3; no firm D call. The V end was cut by 0 bases, the J end by 0 bases, with 17 bases between. Germline assignment: CDR1 SGHNT and CDR2 YENEEA. CDR3 size: 18 residues. This chain's CDR3 is CASSLDLGSGIMNTEAFF. Here the CDR3 DNA reads TGTGCCAGCAGCTTAGACCTGGGGTCGGGGATCATGAACACTGAAGCTTTCTTT.

The V call is TRBV18, the J call TRBJ1-2, with unresolved D. The germline V gene encodes CDR1 KGHSH and CDR2 LQKENI. V dropped 3 bases and J dropped 8 bases, with 10 bases sitting between them. The CDR3 covers 12 residues. The DNA for the CDR3 is TGTGCCAGCTCACCTGACACTCAAGGCTACACCTTC. Protein sequence: CASSPDTQGYTF.

CDR3 in amino acids: CASSIVGQGGNTEAFF. The CDR3 DNA is TGTGCCAGTAGTATAGTGGGGCAGGGAGGGAACACTGAAGCTTTCTTT. The rearrangement uses TRBV19 and TRBJ1-1, with D tentatively TRBD1 (5 bases). Trimming pared 1 base from V and 1 base from J, leaving 13 bases between. CDR1 and CDR2 from the germline V gene are LNHDA and SQIVND (reference sequence). CDR3 size: 16 residues.

The genes are TRBV29-1 and TRBJ1-2; perhaps TRBD1 as D (6 bases). The germline CDR1 and CDR2 sequences are SQVTM and ANQGSEA. The CDR3 runs 13 residues. Trimming removed 2 bases at V and 4 bases at J, with 11 bases between. Here the CDR3 reads CSVEPGEIYGYTF. Here the CDR3 DNA reads TGCAGCGTTGAACCAGGGGAGATCTATGGCTACACCTTC.